A single TCR beta chain is shown here with its context. Its antigen remains unknown. The sample belongs to a study of T cell responses to AZD1222 COVID-19 vaccine. TCRdb's copy holds only in-frame clones and misses some; the assay was immunoSEQ multiplex PCR. This table holds approximately 100,000 clones, over 85% found once. The study's findings and limits: It should be noted that donors were predominantly white British and more often female, and clonal diversity was possibly underestimated.

Sequencing used peripheral blood, obtained on day 0 of MenACWY control vaccination. This clonotype originated in an adult in good health.

The DNA for the CDR3 is TGTGCCAGCTCAACTGTCCCGGGGGGCTCACCCCTCCACTTT. This translates into CASSTVPGGSPLHF. This sequence joins TRBV18 and TRBJ1-6, with D maybe TRBD1 (6 bases). V lost 5 bases to trimming and J lost 10 bases, with 15 bases between them. Germline V gene data show CDR1 as KGHSH and CDR2 as LQKENI. The CDR3 sequence is 14 residues long. Based on the CDR3 plus reference TRBV18 and TRBJ1-6, the full variable domain is NAGVMQNPRHLVRRRGQEARLRCSPMKGHSHVYWYRQLPEEGLKFMVYLQKENIIDESGMPKERFSAEFPKEGPSILRIQQVVRGDSAAYFCASSTVPGGSPLHFGNGTRLTVT.